These 15 T cell receptor beta chains came from one sample sequenced in a study of blood T cells in healthy people across ages. Together with a sample-barcoded 5' primer, a J-beta primer mix was included in a second PCR lasting 7 to 11 cycles. TCRdb re-called the 5' RACE reads through MiXCR, storing one row per CDR3 protein. Of over 600,000 distinct CDR3 sequences in the sample, more than 50% are singletons; the top ten hold 20% to 30%. Sequencing was done on a sample of blood. Receptors originate from a man aged 40-50 years in good health.

This chain uses TRBV20-1 with TRBJ2-7; 8 nucleotides agree with TRBD2. The CDR3 has 14 residues. The germline V gene has CDR1 DFQATT and CDR2 SNEGSKA (reference sequence). Trimming removed 1 base from V and 5 bases from J; junction bases left unmatched: 7. The DNA of the CDR3 is TGCAGTGCTAGAGTAGAGCGGGAGTTAAACGAGCAGTACTTC. This sequence encodes CSARVERELNEQYF.

This sequence joins TRBV28 and TRBJ2-4, with TRBD2 matching 12 bases. The J call could be wrong; TRBJ2-7 is a better fit for the DNA end. This CDR3 contains 16 residues. Germline V gene data show CDR1 as MDHEN and CDR2 as SYDVKM. CDR3 coding DNA: TGTGCCAGCAGTCCCACCACACTAGCGGGAGGCCTCGAGCAGTACTTC. Residues: CASSPTTLAGGLEQYF.

The V call is TRBV3-1, the J call TRBJ2-4; D is ambiguous. V was clipped by 3 bases and J by 6 bases, with 9 bases between them. Germline V gene lookup returns CDR1 LGHDT and CDR2 YNNKEL (reference sequence). The CDR3 covers 13 residues. This CDR3 is CASSHGPGNIQYF. The CDR3 region has the DNA TGTGCCAGCAGCCACGGTCCAGGAAACATTCAGTACTTC.

The rearrangement links TRBV11-2 to TRBJ2-3; D gene uncertain. Trimming shortened V by 4 bases and J by 4 bases, and 9 bases separated the two germline ends. Germline V CDR1 and CDR2: SGHAT, FQNNGV. CDR3 length: 13 amino acids. For the CDR3, the DNA is TGTGCCAGCAGCTCCTATGCGGCAGATACGCAGTATTTT. It codes for CASSSYAADTQYF. Full variable domain (remainder filled in from reference TRBV11-2 and TRBJ2-3): EAGVAQSPRYKIIEKRQSVAFWCNPISGHATLYWYQQILGQGPKLLIQFQNNGVVDDSQLPKDRFSAERLKGVDSTLKIQPAKLEDSAVYLCASSSYAADTQYFGPGTRLTVL.

The J gene is TRBJ1-1, the V gene TRBV5-1, with 9 bases aligning to TRBD1. V was clipped by 4 bases and J by 6 bases; unmatched bases: 7. The germline CDR1 and CDR2 sequences are SGHRS and YFSETQ. The CDR3 is 14 residues long. CDR3 loop: CASSLGTGYSEAFF. The DNA for the CDR3 is TGCGCCAGCAGCCTCGGGACAGGGTATTCTGAAGCTTTCTTT. Combining the CDR3 with reference TRBV5-1 and TRBJ1-1 gives the whole variable domain KAGVTQTPRYLIKTRGQQVTLSCSPISGHRSVSWYQQTPGQGLQFLFEYFSETQRNKGNFPGRFSGRQFSNSRSEMNVSTLELGDSALYLCASSLGTGYSEAFFGQGTRLTVV.

The chain has TRBV3-1 and TRBJ2-7; D not certain. Germline CDR1 LGHDT, CDR2 YNNKEL (reference sequence). CDR3 size: 15 residues. The V gene lost 4 bases and the J gene lost 7 bases, with 20 bases spanning the gap. CDR3 in amino acids: CASSRERPPLGEQYF. As DNA, the CDR3 is TGTGCCAGCAGCCGCGAAAGACCACCTCTGGGGGAGCAGTACTTC.

The V gene is TRBV24-1, the J gene TRBJ2-5, with D perhaps TRBD2 (5 bases). The germline CDR1 and CDR2 sequences are KGHDR and SFDVKD. The CDR3 loop spans 15 amino acids. V was clipped by 1 base and J by 1 base, with 9 bases between them. Here the CDR3 DNA reads TGTGCCACCAGTGATTTCGGGAATCTCCAAGAGACCCAGTACTTC. Encoded protein: CATSDFGNLQETQYF.

V is TRBV18 and J is TRBJ1-1; a weak D match, TRBD1 (6 bases). The CDR3 sequence is 12 residues long. V was clipped by 6 bases and J by 8 bases, with 13 bases between them. Germline values: CDR1 KGHSH, CDR2 LQKENI. In nucleotides, the CDR3 is TGTGCCAGCTCTATAACCGGGACAGAAGCTTTCTTT. Translation: CASSITGTEAFF.

The chain joins TRBV4-2 to TRBJ2-3, with 8 bases that match TRBD2. The junction had 11 bases not matched to a gene; V was cut back by 0 bases and J by 6 bases. The CDR3 totals 17 residues. CDR1 is LGHNA, CDR2 YNFKEQ, per germline. The CDR3 here is CASSQEPSGSPGDTQYF. Written as DNA, the CDR3 is TGTGCCAGCAGCCAAGAACCGAGCGGGAGCCCCGGGGATACGCAGTATTTT.

The chain links TRBV9 to TRBJ2-2; D uncertain. The CDR3 loop spans 14 amino acids. V was clipped by 0 bases and J by 3 bases, with 6 bases between them. From germline, CDR1 is SGDLS and CDR2 YYNGEE. In DNA form, the CDR3 reads TGTGCCAGCAGCGTAGCAGAGGACACCGGGGAGCTGTTTTTT. Amino acids: CASSVAEDTGELFF.

This clonotype has only a few counts. This chain joins TRBV12-5 and TRBJ2-5; a possible D gene is TRBD1 (6 bases). The V gene lost 6 bases and the J gene lost 1 base, with 15 bases spanning the gap. The CDR3 consists of 15 residues. Germline V gene lookup returns CDR1 LGHNT and CDR2 FRNRAP. CDR3 coding DNA: TGTGCTAGTGGACCCCCCAGGGGATCCCAAGAGACCCAGTACTTC. This sequence encodes CASGPPRGSQETQYF.

The chain is built from TRBV5-1 and TRBJ2-5; D unresolved. Trimming stripped 1 base from V and 3 bases from J, with 13 bases between. CDR1 and CDR2 (germline): SGHRS, YFSETQ. The CDR3 has 15 amino acids. The CDR3 sequence is CASSLFWRAEETQYF. The CDR3 DNA reads as TGCGCCAGCAGCTTGTTCTGGAGAGCCGAAGAGACCCAGTACTTC.

V usage is TRBV5-1 and J usage is TRBJ2-4, with D unclear. V lost 0 bases and J 4 bases, leaving 11 bases between the germline ends. The CDR3 covers 15 residues. The V gene's germline CDR1 is SGHRS and CDR2 YFSETQ. The CDR3 spells CASSLASGQKNIQYF. CDR3 sequence (DNA): TGCGCCAGCAGCTTGGCTAGTGGGCAGAAAAACATTCAGTACTTC.

The chain carries TRBV9 and TRBJ2-3, with D tentatively TRBD1 (6 bases). Trimming left V 0 bases short and J 6 bases short, with 14 bases between. The CDR3 spans 15 residues. Germline CDR1 and CDR2: SGDLS and YYNGEE. The chain's CDR3 is CASSVVGGFADTQYF. CDR3 coding DNA: TGTGCCAGCAGCGTAGTAGGGGGATTCGCGGATACGCAGTATTTT.

The rearrangement joins TRBV7-3 to TRBJ2-5, with D maybe TRBD2 (6 bases). The CDR3 runs to 16 residues. V was clipped by 0 bases and J by 4 bases, with 15 bases between them. The germline V gene encodes CDR1 SGHTA and CDR2 FQGTGA. CDR3 DNA sequence: TGTGCCAGCAGCTTAACGTCGGCTGCGGGACCAGAGACCCAGTACTTC. This gives the protein CASSLTSAAGPETQYF.